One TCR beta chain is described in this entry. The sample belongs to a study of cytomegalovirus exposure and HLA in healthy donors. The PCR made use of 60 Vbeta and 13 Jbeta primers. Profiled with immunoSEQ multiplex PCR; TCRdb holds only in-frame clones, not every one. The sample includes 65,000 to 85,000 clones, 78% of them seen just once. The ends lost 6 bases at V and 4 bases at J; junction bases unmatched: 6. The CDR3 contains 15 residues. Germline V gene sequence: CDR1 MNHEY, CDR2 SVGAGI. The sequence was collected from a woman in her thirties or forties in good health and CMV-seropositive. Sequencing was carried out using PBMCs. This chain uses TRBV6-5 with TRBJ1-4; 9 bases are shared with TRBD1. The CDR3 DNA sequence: TGTGCCAGCAGCCCGGGACAGGGTCTTAATGAAAAACTGTTTTTT. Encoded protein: CASSPGQGLNEKLFF.